This T cell receptor beta chain is from a study of blood T cell repertoires in COVID-19. For the study at large: The cDNA or gDNA used as material had been derived from T cells, B-cell-depleted T cells, or PBMCs.

Generated by immunoSEQ multiplex PCR, the TCRdb table keeps only in-frame clones and is missing some. Found here are 35,000 to 45,000 clones, about 81% of them singletons; the top ten hold around 44%. Trimming removed 0 bases from V and 6 bases from J; junction bases left unmatched: 0. The CDR3 consists of 13 residues. Germline CDR1 is SEHNR and CDR2 is FQNEAQ (reference sequence). The chain uses TRBV7-9 and TRBJ2-3; 7 nucleotides line up with TRBD2. The source material was peripheral blood. This receptor was taken from a human donor in a cohort sampled during active or convalescent COVID-19. The donor label of this sample is uncertain. The CDR3 here is CASSLAGGDTQYF. The CDR3 region has the DNA TGTGCCAGCAGCTTAGCGGGGGGGGATACGCAGTATTTT.